This T cell receptor beta chain was obtained from a study of blood T cell repertoires in COVID-19. Germline loops: CDR1 SNHLY, CDR2 FYNNEI. The CDR3 has 12 residues. Trimming removed 3 bases at V and 4 bases at J, with 6 bases between. TCRdb's table, derived via immunoSEQ multiplex PCR, lists solely in-frame clones and lacks some. Counted here are 140,000 to 150,000 clones, over 70% occurring once; the ten biggest clones make up approximately 6.5%. This TCR was recovered from a man older than 75 with acute or convalescent COVID-19. Sequenced material: peripheral blood. The V and J genes are TRBV2 and TRBJ2-5; D is ambiguous. The chain's CDR3 is CASSDLPETQYF. The CDR3 DNA follows: TGTGCCAGCAGTGACCTACCAGAGACCCAGTACTTC.